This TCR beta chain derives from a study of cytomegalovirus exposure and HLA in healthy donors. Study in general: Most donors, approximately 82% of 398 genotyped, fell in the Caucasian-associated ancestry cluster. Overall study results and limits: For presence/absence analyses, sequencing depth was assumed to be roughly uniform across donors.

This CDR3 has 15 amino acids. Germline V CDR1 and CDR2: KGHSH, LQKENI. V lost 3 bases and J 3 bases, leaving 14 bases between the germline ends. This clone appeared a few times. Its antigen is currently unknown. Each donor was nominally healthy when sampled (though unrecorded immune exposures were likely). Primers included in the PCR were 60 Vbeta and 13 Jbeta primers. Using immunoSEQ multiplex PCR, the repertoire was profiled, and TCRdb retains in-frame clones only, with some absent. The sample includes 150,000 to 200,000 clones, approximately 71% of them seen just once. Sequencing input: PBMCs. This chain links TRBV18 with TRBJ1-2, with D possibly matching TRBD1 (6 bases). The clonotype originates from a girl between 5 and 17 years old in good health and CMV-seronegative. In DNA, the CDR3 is TGTGCCAGCTCACCGGGGGCGCGTATTGACTATGGCTACACCTTC. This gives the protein CASSPGARIDYGYTF. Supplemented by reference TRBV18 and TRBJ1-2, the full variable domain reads NAGVMQNPRHLVRRRGQEARLRCSPMKGHSHVYWYRQLPEEGLKFMVYLQKENIIDESGMPKERFSAEFPKEGPSILRIQQVVRGDSAAYFCASSPGARIDYGYTFGSGTRLTVV.